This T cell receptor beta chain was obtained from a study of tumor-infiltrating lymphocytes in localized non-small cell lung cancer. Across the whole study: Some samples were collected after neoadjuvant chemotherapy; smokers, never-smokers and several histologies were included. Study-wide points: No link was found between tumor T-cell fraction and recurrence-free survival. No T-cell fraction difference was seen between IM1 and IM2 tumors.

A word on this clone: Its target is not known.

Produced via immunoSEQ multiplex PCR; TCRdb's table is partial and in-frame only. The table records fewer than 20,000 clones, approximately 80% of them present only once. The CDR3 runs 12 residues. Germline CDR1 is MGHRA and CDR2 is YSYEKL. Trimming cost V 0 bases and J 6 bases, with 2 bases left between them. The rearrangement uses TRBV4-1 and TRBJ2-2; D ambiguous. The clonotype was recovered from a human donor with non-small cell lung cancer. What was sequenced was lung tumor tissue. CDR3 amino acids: CASSQDSGELFF. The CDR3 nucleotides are TGCGCCAGCAGCCAAGACTCCGGGGAGCTGTTTTTT.